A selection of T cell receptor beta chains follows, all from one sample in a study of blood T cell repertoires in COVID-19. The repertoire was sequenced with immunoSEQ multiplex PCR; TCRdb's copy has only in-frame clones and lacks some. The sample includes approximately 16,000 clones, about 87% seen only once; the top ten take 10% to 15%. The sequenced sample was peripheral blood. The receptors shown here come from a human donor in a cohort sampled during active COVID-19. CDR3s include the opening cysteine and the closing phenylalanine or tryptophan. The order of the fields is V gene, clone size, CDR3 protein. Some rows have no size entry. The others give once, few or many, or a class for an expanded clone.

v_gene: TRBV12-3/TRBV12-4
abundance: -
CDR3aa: CASSAGGEQYF

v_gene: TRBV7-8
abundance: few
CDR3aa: CASTTASGNTIYF

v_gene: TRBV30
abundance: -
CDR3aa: CAWNTGGRGKNTEAFF

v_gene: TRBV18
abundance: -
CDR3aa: CASSNDRAGDDQPQHF

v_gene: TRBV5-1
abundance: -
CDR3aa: CASSLEAGVLDTEAFF

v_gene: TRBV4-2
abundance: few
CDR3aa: CASSQTLAGYYYEQYF

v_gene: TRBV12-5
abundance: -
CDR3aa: CASGLVGRGDMPTQYF

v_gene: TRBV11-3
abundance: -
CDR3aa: CASSLGPPGAGANVLTF

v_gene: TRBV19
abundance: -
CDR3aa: CASAHQRANQPQHF

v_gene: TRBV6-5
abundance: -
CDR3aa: CASTGGTGYEQYF

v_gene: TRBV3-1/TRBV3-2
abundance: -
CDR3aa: CASSQSSTSGELFF

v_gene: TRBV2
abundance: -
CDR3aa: CATGRGEKLFF

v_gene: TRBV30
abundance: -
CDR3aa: CAWRSTGYFSHNYGYTF

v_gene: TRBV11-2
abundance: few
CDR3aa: CASSLILQTYNTEAFF

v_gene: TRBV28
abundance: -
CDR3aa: CASSFGSFNYGYTF

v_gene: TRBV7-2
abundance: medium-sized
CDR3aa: CASSIVGVPNQPQHF

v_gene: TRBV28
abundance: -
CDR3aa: CASCPLTGANYGYTF

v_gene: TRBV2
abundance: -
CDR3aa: CASSVRAGSNEKLFF

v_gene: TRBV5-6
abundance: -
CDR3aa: CASSLVLTGEETQYF

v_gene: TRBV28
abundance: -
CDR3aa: CASTLFLPSSPLHF

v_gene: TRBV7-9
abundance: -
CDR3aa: CASSLEWSLNTIYF

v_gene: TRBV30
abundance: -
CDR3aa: CAWSVGGDIEAFF

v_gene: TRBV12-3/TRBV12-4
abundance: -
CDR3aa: CASSSLTVNRAFF

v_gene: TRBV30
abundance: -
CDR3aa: CAFYRGNTEAFF

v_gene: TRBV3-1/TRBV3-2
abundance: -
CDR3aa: CASSQDGSASETQYF

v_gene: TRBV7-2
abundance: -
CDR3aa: CASSSPSGANYGYTF

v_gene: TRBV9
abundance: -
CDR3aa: CASSSDRDQETQYF

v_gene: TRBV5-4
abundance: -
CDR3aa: CASSDRGDFYEQYF

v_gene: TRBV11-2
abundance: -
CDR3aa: CASSLARYDEQFF

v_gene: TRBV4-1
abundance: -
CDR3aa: CASSPAWSRSGNTIYF

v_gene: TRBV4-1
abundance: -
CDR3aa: CASSQEAAGGRQTQYF

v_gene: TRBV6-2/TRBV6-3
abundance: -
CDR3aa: CASSLWAGTGKSHEQFF

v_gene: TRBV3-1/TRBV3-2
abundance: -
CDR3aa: CASSQDRGDSPTYEQYF

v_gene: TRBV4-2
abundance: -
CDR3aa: CASSRRAGIPETQYF

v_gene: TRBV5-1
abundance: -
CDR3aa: CASSYGQGTYGYTF

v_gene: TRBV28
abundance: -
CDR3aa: CASSPRHLEAFF

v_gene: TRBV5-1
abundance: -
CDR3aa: CASSPSGGGGTEAFF

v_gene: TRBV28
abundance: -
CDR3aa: CASSRLGGVQETQYF

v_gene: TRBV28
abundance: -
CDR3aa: CASSLAGFYEQYF

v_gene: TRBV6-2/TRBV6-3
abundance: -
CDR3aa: CASSFGTGYYGYTF

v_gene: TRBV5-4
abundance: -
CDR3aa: CASSHGGDNQPQHF

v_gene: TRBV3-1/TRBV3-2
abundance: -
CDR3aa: CASSLGVLAQETQYF

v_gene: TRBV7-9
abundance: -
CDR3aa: CASSLVRGLSFNTEAFF

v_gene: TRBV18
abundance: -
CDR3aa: CASSQSLTGMNTEAFF

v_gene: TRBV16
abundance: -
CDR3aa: CASSQGRDRPQHF

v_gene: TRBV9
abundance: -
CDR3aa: CASSTRTGSSYEQYF

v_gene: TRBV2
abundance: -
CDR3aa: CASSAMRNTEAFF

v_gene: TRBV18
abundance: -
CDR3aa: CASSPAGGSNQPQHF

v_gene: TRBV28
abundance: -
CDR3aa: CASSFFGGRLYYGYTF

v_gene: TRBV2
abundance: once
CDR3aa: CASSERRAIRRGYTF

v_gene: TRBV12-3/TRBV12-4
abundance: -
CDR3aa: CASRITTNTEAFF